The T cell receptor (beta chain) under discussion was sequenced for a study of tumor-infiltrating lymphocytes in primary liver carcinoma. The study, taken as a whole, reports: Tumors had a top-250-clone fraction that was significantly higher than blood (p = 0.039).

Scientists recovered RNA and DNA together from approximately 20-30 mg of unsorted bulk tissue. This clonotype was detected only once. Antigen specificity is unknown. A constant-region primer served to make TCR beta cDNA from around 540 ng total RNA. A slightly modified ARM-PCR protocol with three nested multiplex PCR rounds produced these TCR beta libraries. It was with TRBV1-TRBV30 forward primers and a C-beta reverse primer that the first two PCR rounds were run, at around 10 cycles each. TCRdb redid the calling of the multiplex PCR reads with MiXCR, one entry per CDR3 protein. The sample lists 45,000 to 65,000 distinct CDR3 sequences, around 77% seen once, with approximately 25% in the top ten. This CDR3 is 12 amino acids long.

The chain uses TRBV12-3 or TRBV12-4 and TRBJ1-2; weak D call: TRBD1 (6 bases). This receptor was identified in a man aged 40-55 years with primary liver carcinoma and hepatitis B virus infection. Input material: liver tumor tissue from sampling region 5. Subset: tumor region T5, tumor centre. Here the CDR3 DNA reads TGTGGCAACAGCATAGGGGGCTATGGCTACACCTTC. Translated, it gives CGNSIGGYGYTF.